The 25 T cell receptor beta chains below all came from one sample that was sequenced in a study of Graves' ophthalmopathy and Graves' hyperthyroidism. The study amplified TCR beta CDR3 regions using RNA transcripts. Scientists carried out first-round RT-PCR using HTBI primers and then a second-round multiplex PCR. A single record per CDR3 protein comes from TCRdb applying MiXCR to the multiplex PCR reads. The sample includes 900,000 to 1,200,000 distinct CDR3 sequences, about 35% of them seen just once. The sample comprised peripheral blood or thyroid tissue (not recorded which). The source is an adult man with Graves' hyperthyroidism.

The rearrangement joins TRBV19 to TRBJ2-2; maybe TRBD2 (6 bases). The CDR3 sequence is 17 residues long. Trimming stripped 0 bases from V and 5 bases from J, with 16 bases between. Germline CDR1 LNHDA, CDR2 SQIVND (reference sequence). CDR3 coding DNA: TGTGCCAGTAGTATAGATTCGGCGGGGCCGAGGACCGGGGAGCTGTTTTTT. The encoded protein is CASSIDSAGPRTGELFF.

This clonotype has ten or more counts. This rearrangement joins TRBV7-3 to TRBJ2-2; TRBD1 is a possible D gene (5 bases). This CDR3 has 13 amino acids. The ends were cut back, 5 bases at V and 6 bases at J, with 10 bases in the middle. From germline, CDR1 is SGHTA and CDR2 FQGTGA. The CDR3 DNA is TGTGCCAGCAGCCGCAGGGTGCCCGGGGAGCTGTTTTTT. Translated, it gives CASSRRVPGELFF.

This clonotype was observed many times. The genes are TRBV6-2 or TRBV6-3 and TRBJ2-5, with no clear D. Looked up from germline, CDR1 is MNHEY and CDR2 is SVGEGT. V was cut by 3 bases and J by 3 bases, with 11 bases left in between. The CDR3 length is 14 residues. The CDR3 protein is CASSYRTREETQYF. The CDR3, as DNA: TGTGCCAGCAGTTATCGGACGCGAGAAGAGACCCAGTACTTC.

As to this clonotype: The CDR3 does not close with the conserved phenylalanine or tryptophan, likely indicating a read error. V usage is TRBV7-3 and J usage is TRBJ2-7; TRBD1 aligns across 10 bases. With V trimmed by 5 bases and J by 3 bases, 7 bases remained unmatched. Germline-derived CDR1 and CDR2 are SGHTA and FQGTGA. This CDR3 region has 15 residues. The CDR3: CASSEGTGVDYEQYL. The CDR3 nucleotides read TGTGCCAGCAGCGAAGGGACAGGGGTTGACTACGAGCAGTACCTC.

The V gene is TRBV5-4, the J gene TRBJ2-7, with 11 positions matching TRBD1. The junction had 9 bases not matched to a gene; V was cut back by 4 bases and J by 6 bases. Germline CDR1 SGHNT, CDR2 YYREEE (reference sequence). The length of the CDR3 is 15 residues. CDR3 nucleotide sequence: TGTGCCAGCAGCCCATCGGGACAGGGGGGTATCGAGCAGTACTTC. Encoded protein: CASSPSGQGGIEQYF.

The chain uses TRBV10-3 and TRBJ2-2, with D uncertain. CDR1 ENHRY and CDR2 SYGVKD come from the germline V gene. The germline V and J ends were trimmed by 10 bases and 0 bases, with 12 bases remaining between them. The CDR3 consists of 14 residues. CDR3 sequence reads: CASTGAANTGELFF. As DNA, the CDR3 is TGTGCCAGCACGGGTGCGGCGAACACCGGGGAGCTGTTTTTT.

The gene calls are TRBV25-1 and TRBJ2-5; D uncertain. CDR1 and CDR2 from the germline V gene are MGHDK and SYGVNS. This CDR3 region has 14 residues. V dropped 2 bases and J dropped 2 bases, with 9 bases sitting between them. Written as DNA, the CDR3 is TGTGCCAGCAGTGAACCGGGCGGTCAAGAGACCCAGTACTTC. Residues: CASSEPGGQETQYF.

The V gene is TRBV15, the J gene TRBJ1-6; 7 positions match TRBD1. The junction had 17 bases not matched to a gene; V was cut back by 5 bases and J by 10 bases. CDR1 LNHNV and CDR2 YYDKDF come from the germline V gene (reference sequence). The CDR3 contains 17 residues. The CDR3 sequence is CATSPRGGTARGSPLHF. Here the CDR3 DNA reads TGTGCCACCAGCCCCCGAGGCGGGACAGCTCGCGGCTCACCCCTCCACTTT.

In its sample, this clonotype was seen many times. The chain is built from TRBV14 and TRBJ2-7, with D possibly being TRBD1 (5 bases). The CDR3 spans 14 residues. The V end lost 1 base, the J end lost 5 bases, and 12 bases lay between the germline ends. Germline V lookup: CDR1 SGHDN, CDR2 FVKESK. This CDR3 reads CASSQAQGPHEQYF. The DNA for the CDR3 is TGTGCCAGCAGCCAAGCCCAGGGTCCCCACGAGCAGTACTTC.

The V and J genes are TRBV15 and TRBJ2-3; D is perhaps TRBD1 (6 bases). Germline CDR1 reads LNHNV; CDR2 reads YYDKDF (reference sequence). The CDR3 is made up of 13 amino acids. The V gene lost 0 bases and the J gene lost 6 bases, with 7 bases spanning the gap. CDR3 in amino acids: CATSRDQGDTQYF. The CDR3 nucleotides are TGTGCCACCAGCAGAGACCAGGGGGATACGCAGTATTTT.

In its sample, this clonotype was seen a few times. V usage is TRBV9 and J usage is TRBJ1-4; 8 bases match TRBD1. This CDR3 comprises 18 residues. In germline, CDR1 is SGDLS, CDR2 YYNGEE. Trimming cost V 4 bases and J 0 bases; bases outside gene matches: 11. CDR3 DNA: TGTGCCAGCAGCTTAGCCAGGGACAGGAGAGCAACTAATGAAAAACTGTTTTTT. Translating gives CASSLARDRRATNEKLFF.

There are a few counts of this clonotype. V is TRBV3-1 and J is TRBJ1-2; 9 bases match TRBD1. CDR1 and CDR2 (germline): LGHDT, YNNKEL (reference sequence). The CDR3 spans 14 residues. Trimming at V came to 4 bases and at J to 6 bases, leaving 6 bases not matched to a gene. The CDR3 sequence: CASSPTGQGHGYTF. The CDR3 region has the DNA TGTGCCAGCAGCCCAACGGGACAGGGACATGGCTACACCTTC.

The chain combines TRBV7-2 with TRBJ2-2, with 10 bases fitting TRBD2. Germline trimming cut 6 bases from V and 7 bases from J; bases unmatched to any gene: 11. Germline values: CDR1 SGHTA, CDR2 FQGNSA. CDR3 size: 16 residues. In DNA form, the CDR3 reads TGTGCCAGCAGTCCGATAGCGGGAGGCAGTGACGGGGAGCTGTTTTTT. Translating it yields CASSPIAGGSDGELFF. Combining the CDR3 with reference TRBV7-2 and TRBJ2-2 gives the whole variable domain GAGVSQSPSNKVTEKGKDVELRCDPISGHTALYWYRQSLGQGLEFLIYFQGNSAPDKSGLPSDRFSAERTGGSVSTLTIQRTQQEDSAVYLCASSPIAGGSDGELFFGEGSRLTVL.

This clonotype is a singleton in its sample. The V gene is TRBV7-9, the J gene TRBJ1-2, with D hard to call. CDR1 SEHNR and CDR2 FQNEAQ come from the germline V gene (reference sequence). V was trimmed by 6 bases and J by 4 bases, leaving 12 bases between them. The CDR3 runs to 13 residues. This chain's CDR3 is CASRSGISYGYTF. The CDR3 nucleotides read TGTGCCAGCAGGTCCGGAATCTCCTATGGCTACACCTTC.

As concerns this clonotype: One junction end does not reproduce the germline sequence, and a read error may be involved. The J gene is TRBJ2-5, the V gene TRBV10-3; D may correspond to TRBD1 or TRBD2 (5 bases each). Judging by the DNA end, TRBJ2-7 fits better; the J call may be wrong. The CDR3 totals 16 residues. The germline V gene encodes CDR1 ENHRY and CDR2 SYGVKD. CDR3 in DNA: TGTGCCACCAGTGAGCCCCGGGGCAAGGGGAGCTTCGAGCAGTACTTC. Translation: CATSEPRGKGSFEQYF.

This chain uses TRBV29-1 with TRBJ2-6; D is unclear. Per germline, CDR1 SQVTM and CDR2 ANQGSEA. The CDR3 totals 14 residues. The V and J ends lost 4 bases and 3 bases respectively, with 10 bases between them. The CDR3 loop reads CSVAPRVGANVLTF. The CDR3 DNA reads TGCAGCGTTGCGCCCCGGGTTGGGGCCAACGTCCTGACTTTC.

The chain has TRBV7-6 and TRBJ1-1; TRBD1 is a possible D gene (5 bases). The CDR3 spans 14 residues. The germline gives CDR1 SGHVS, CDR2 FNYEAQ. Deletions cut 2 bases from V and 4 bases from J, with 11 bases between. CDR3 nucleotide sequence: TGTGCCAGCAGCTTACTGTCAGGGCTCACTGAAGCTTTCTTT. Translated, it gives CASSLLSGLTEAFF.

The chain carries TRBV10-3 and TRBJ2-7; D unresolved. Per the germline V gene, CDR1 is ENHRY and CDR2 is SYGVKD. The CDR3 length is 15 residues. Trimming pared 0 bases from V and 2 bases from J, leaving 11 bases between. The CDR3: CAISESDPKAYEQYF. The CDR3 nucleotides are TGTGCCATCAGTGAGTCAGACCCGAAAGCCTACGAGCAGTACTTC.

The V call is TRBV7-2, the J call TRBJ1-4; D remains unclear. This CDR3 is built from 15 residues. The germline V gene encodes CDR1 SGHTA and CDR2 FQGNSA. Trimming took off 3 bases at V and 0 bases at J, with 8 bases between the two ends. The CDR3 is CASSFNPATNEKLFF. The CDR3 nucleotides are TGTGCCAGCAGCTTTAACCCCGCAACTAATGAAAAACTGTTTTTT.

The chain combines TRBV7-9 with TRBJ2-7, with 7 bases aligning to TRBD2. The CDR3 is 14 amino acids. Trimming removed 8 bases from V and 2 bases from J; junction bases left unmatched: 9. Germline V gives CDR1 SEHNR, CDR2 FQNEAQ (reference sequence). The CDR3 DNA follows: TGTGCCAGCTCGCCAACAGCGGGAACCTACGAGCAGTACTTC. Translation: CASSPTAGTYEQYF.

The genes are TRBV27 and TRBJ2-5, with 10 bases lining up with TRBD2. The CDR3 has 14 amino acids. The ends lost 11 bases at V and 7 bases at J; junction bases unmatched: 13. The germline V gene encodes CDR1 MNHEY and CDR2 SMNVEV (reference sequence). For the CDR3, the DNA is TGTGCCGGCCGGACTAGCGGTGGAACGGTGACCCAGTACTTC. Translating it yields CAGRTSGGTVTQYF.

In the case of this clonotype: This clone may be a read error of a much larger clone one base away. V usage is TRBV20-1 and J usage is TRBJ2-7, with D unresolved. The germline V gene encodes CDR1 DFQATT and CDR2 SNEGSKA (reference sequence). CDR3 size: 13 residues. DNA for the CDR3: TGCAGTGCGCCCCATCCCCAGAACTACGAGCAGTGCTTC. Protein: CSAPHPQNYEQCF.

CDR3 loop: CATSDARLAEFYEQYF. The CDR3 DNA follows: TGTGCCACCAGTGATGCGCGACTAGCGGAATTCTACGAGCAGTACTTC. V gene TRBV24-1 combines with J gene TRBJ2-7; TRBD2 matches 9 bases. V shed 3 bases and J 3 bases; nucleotides not matched to a gene: 8. The germline CDR1 and CDR2 sequences are KGHDR and SFDVKD. The CDR3 is 16 amino acids.

As for this clonotype: An end of the junction does not agree with germline; a read error may underlie this. The chain links TRBV25-1 to TRBJ2-5, with D hard to call. The germline gives CDR1 MGHDK, CDR2 SYGVNS. The CDR3 has 9 amino acids. CDR3 in DNA: TGTGCCAGAGGAGAGGCCCAGTACTTC. Translated: CARGEAQYF.

This clonotype has a count of ten or more. The rearrangement joins TRBV20-1 to TRBJ1-2, with D uncertain. Germline V gives CDR1 DFQATT, CDR2 SNEGSKA (reference sequence). This CDR3 has 14 amino acids. The V gene lost 5 bases and the J gene lost 4 bases, with 17 bases spanning the gap. CDR3 coding DNA: TGCAGTGCTGTCCTTGCGTCTTGGGCCTATGGCTACACCTTC. It yields the protein CSAVLASWAYGYTF.